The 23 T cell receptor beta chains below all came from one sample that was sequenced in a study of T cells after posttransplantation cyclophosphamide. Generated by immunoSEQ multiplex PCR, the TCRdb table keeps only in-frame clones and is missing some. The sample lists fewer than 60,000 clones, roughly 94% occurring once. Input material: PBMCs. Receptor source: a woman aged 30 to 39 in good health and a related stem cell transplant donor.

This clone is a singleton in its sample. The CDR3 spells CASKPPGSPMEKLFF. Written as DNA, the CDR3 is TGTGCCAGCAAGCCTCCGGGTTCCCCCATGGAAAAACTGTTTTTT. The chain uses TRBV6-1 and TRBJ1-4; D unresolved. Germline V gives CDR1 MNHNS, CDR2 SASEGT. Trimming took off 7 bases at V and 8 bases at J, with 20 bases between the two ends. The CDR3 extends over 15 amino acids.

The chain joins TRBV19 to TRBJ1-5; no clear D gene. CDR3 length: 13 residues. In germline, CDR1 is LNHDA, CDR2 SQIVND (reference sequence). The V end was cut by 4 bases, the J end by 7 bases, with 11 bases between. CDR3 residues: CASSSRVKQPQHF. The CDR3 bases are TGTGCCAGTAGTAGTCGGGTAAAACAGCCCCAGCATTTT.

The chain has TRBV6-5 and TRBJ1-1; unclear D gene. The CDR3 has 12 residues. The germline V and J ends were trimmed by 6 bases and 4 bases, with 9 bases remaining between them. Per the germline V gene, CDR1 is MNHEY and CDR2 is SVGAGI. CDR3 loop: CASRRGSTEAFF. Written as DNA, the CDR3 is TGTGCCAGCAGACGGGGATCCACTGAAGCTTTCTTT.

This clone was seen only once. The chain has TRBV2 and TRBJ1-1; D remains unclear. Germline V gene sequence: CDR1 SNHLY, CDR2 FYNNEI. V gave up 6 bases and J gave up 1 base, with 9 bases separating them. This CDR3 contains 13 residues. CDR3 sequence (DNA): TGTGCCAGCAGAGAAAACGGGAACACTGAAGCTTTCTTT. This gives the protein CASRENGNTEAFF. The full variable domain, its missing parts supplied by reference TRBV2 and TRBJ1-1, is EPEVTQTPSHQVTQMGQEVILRCVPISNHLYFYWYRQILGQKVEFLVSFYNNEISEKSEIFDDQFSVERPDGSNFTLKIRSTKLEDSAMYFCASRENGNTEAFFGQGTRLTVV.

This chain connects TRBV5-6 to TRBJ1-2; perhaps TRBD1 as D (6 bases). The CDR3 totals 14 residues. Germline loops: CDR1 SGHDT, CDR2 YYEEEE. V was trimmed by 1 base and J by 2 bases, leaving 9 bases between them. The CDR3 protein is CASSLFGQNYGYTF. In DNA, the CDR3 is TGTGCCAGCAGCTTGTTCGGACAGAACTATGGCTACACCTTC.

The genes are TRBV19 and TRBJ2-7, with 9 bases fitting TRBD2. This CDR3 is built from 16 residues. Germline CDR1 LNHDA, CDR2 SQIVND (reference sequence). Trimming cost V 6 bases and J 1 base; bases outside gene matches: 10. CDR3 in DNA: TGTGCCAGTAGCCGCTTAGCGGGGGTGAAGTCCTACGAGCAGTACTTC. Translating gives CASSRLAGVKSYEQYF.

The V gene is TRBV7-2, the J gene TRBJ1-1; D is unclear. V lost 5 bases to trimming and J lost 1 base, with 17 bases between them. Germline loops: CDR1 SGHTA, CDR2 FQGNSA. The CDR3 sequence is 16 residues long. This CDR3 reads CASSPKGTARNTEAFF. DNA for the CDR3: TGTGCCAGCAGCCCAAAAGGTACAGCCAGGAACACTGAAGCTTTCTTT.

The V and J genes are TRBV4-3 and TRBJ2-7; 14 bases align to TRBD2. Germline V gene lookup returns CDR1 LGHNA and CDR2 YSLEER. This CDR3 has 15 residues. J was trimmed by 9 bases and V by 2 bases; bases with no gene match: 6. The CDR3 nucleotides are TGCGCCAGCAGCCAATCCGGGACTAGCGGGGGAAGGCAGTACTTC. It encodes CASSQSGTSGGRQYF.

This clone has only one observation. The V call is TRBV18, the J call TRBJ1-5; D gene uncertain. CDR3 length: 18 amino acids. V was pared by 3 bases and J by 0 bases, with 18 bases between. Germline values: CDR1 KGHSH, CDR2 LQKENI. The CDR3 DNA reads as TGTGCCAGCTCACCGCGCCTATCCTCCCCTTATAGCAATCAGCCCCAGCATTTT. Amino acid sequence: CASSPRLSSPYSNQPQHF.

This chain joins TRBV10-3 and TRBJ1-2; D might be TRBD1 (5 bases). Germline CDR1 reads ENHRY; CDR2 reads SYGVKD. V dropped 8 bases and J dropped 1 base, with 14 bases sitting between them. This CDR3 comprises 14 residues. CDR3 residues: CAIAERRGNYGYTF. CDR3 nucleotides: TGTGCCATCGCAGAGAGAAGGGGTAACTATGGCTACACCTTC.

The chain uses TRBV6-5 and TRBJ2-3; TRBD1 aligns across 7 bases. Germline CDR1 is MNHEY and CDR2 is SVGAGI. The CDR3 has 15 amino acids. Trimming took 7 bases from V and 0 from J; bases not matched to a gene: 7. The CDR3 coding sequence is TGTGCCAGCAACCGACAGGGTTCTAGCACAGATACGCAGTATTTT. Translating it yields CASNRQGSSTDTQYF.

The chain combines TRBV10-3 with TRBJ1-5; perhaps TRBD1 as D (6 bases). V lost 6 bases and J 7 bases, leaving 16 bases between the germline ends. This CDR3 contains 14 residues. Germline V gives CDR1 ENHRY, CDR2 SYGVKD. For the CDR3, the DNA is TGTGCCATCAGCGAGGGGGGGGCGGAACAGCCCCAGCATTTT. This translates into CAISEGGAEQPQHF.

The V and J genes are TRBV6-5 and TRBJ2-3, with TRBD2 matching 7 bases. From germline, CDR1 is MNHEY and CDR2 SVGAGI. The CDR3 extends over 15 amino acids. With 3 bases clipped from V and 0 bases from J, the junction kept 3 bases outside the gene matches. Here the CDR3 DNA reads TGTGCCAGCAGTTATAGAGCGGGGAGCACAGATACGCAGTATTTT. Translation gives CASSYRAGSTDTQYF.

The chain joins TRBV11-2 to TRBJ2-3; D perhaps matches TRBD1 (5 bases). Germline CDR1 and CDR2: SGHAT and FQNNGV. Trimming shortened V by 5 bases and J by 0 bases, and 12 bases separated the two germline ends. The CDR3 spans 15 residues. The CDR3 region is CASSRQMTSTDTQYF. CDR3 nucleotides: TGTGCCAGCAGCCGACAGATGACTAGCACAGATACGCAGTATTTT. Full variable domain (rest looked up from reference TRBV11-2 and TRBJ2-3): EAGVAQSPRYKIIEKRQSVAFWCNPISGHATLYWYQQILGQGPKLLIQFQNNGVVDDSQLPKDRFSAERLKGVDSTLKIQPAKLEDSAVYLCASSRQMTSTDTQYFGPGTRLTVL.

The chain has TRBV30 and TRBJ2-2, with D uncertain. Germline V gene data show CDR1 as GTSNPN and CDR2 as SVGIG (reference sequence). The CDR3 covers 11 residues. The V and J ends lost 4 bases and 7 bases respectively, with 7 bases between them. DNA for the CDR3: TGTGCCTGGAAAGGAGTCGGGGAGCTGTTTTTT. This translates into CAWKGVGELFF. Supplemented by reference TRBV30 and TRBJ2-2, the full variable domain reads SQTIHQWPATLVQPVGSPLSLECTVEGTSNPNLYWYRQAAGRGLQLLFYSVGIGQISSEVPQNLSASRPQDRQFILSSKKLLLSDSGFYLCAWKGVGELFFGEGSRLTVL.

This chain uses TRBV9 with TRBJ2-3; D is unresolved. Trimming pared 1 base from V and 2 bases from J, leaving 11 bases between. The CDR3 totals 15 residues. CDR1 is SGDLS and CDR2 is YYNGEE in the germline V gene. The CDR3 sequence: CASSVQFADTDTQYF. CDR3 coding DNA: TGTGCCAGCAGCGTACAATTCGCGGACACAGATACGCAGTATTTT.

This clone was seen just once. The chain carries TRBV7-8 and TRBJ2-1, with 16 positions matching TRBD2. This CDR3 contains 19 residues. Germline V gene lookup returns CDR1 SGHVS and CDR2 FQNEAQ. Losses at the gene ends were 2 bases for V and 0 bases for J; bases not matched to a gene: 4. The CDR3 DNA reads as TGTGCCAGCAGCTTAAGGGGACTAGCGGGGGGGCTCTCCTACAATGAGCAGTTCTTC. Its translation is CASSLRGLAGGLSYNEQFF.

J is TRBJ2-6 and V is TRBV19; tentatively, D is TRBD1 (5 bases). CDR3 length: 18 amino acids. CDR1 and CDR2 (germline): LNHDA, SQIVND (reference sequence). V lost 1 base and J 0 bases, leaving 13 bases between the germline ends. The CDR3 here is CASSIGAGLGSGANVLTF. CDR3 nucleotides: TGTGCCAGTAGTATAGGAGCAGGGTTGGGCTCTGGGGCCAACGTCCTGACTTTC.

Written as DNA, the CDR3 is TGTGCCAGTCAGGGGGCCGGGGAGCTGTTTTTT. Amino acids: CASQGAGELFF. The chain uses TRBV19 and TRBJ2-2; 7 bases are a match to TRBD1. The J segment lost 6 bases and the V segment lost 8 bases, leaving 0 bases of the junction unmatched. CDR1 LNHDA and CDR2 SQIVND come from the germline V gene (reference sequence). CDR3 size: 11 residues.

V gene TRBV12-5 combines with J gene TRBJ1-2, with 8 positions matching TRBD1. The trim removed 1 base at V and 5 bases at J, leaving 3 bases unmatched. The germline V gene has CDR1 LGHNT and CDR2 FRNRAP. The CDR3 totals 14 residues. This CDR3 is CASGLGRQGYGYTF. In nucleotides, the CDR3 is TGTGCTAGTGGTTTGGGCCGACAGGGGTATGGCTACACCTTC.

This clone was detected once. The CDR3 coding sequence is TGTGCCATCAGTGAGGGGCTGAACACTGAAGCTTTCTTT. This codes for CAISEGLNTEAFF. The chain employs TRBV10-3 and TRBJ1-1, with D uncertain. Trimming took off 2 bases at V and 0 bases at J, with 4 bases between the two ends. Germline V gene lookup returns CDR1 ENHRY and CDR2 SYGVKD. The CDR3 is 13 amino acids.

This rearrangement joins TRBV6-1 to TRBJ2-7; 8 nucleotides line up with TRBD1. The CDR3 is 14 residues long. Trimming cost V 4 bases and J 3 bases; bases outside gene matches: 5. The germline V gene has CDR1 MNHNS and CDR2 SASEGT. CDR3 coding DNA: TGTGCCAGCAGTGTGGGACAGGACTACTACGAGCAGTACTTC. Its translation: CASSVGQDYYEQYF.

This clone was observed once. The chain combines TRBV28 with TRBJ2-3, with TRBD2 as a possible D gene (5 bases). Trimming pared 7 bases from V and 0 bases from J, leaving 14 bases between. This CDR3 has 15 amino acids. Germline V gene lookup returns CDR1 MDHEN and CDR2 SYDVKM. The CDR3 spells CASIGGKGSTDTQYF. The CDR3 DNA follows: TGTGCCAGCATAGGAGGAAAAGGTAGCACAGATACGCAGTATTTT.